This TCR beta chain was profiled in a study of blood T cell repertoires in COVID-19. Study details: Samples came from the United States, Italy and Spain, spanning acute and convalescent COVID-19.

CDR1 SGHVS and CDR2 FQNEAQ come from the germline V gene. This CDR3 comprises 13 residues. V lost 5 bases, J lost 3 bases, and 11 bases lay in between. Per the original methods: Researchers report that nucleated cell counts were estimated from reference gene primer amplification. The assay was immunoSEQ multiplex PCR, and TCRdb's table has in-frame clones only and misses some. V, J and clone size are taken as reported in that table, and D and trimming were inferred from the DNA itself. In the table there are 200,000 to 250,000 clones, around four fifths of which are singletons. The sequenced sample was peripheral blood. This TCR was recovered from a woman of 80 years or more with active or convalescent COVID-19. This rearrangement joins TRBV7-8 to TRBJ2-7, with D maybe TRBD2 (5 bases). The CDR3 sequence is CASSRQRDYEQYF. CDR3 sequence (DNA): TGTGCCAGCAGCCGTCAGAGGGACTACGAGCAGTACTTC.